A single sample is the source of the 5 T cell receptor beta chains below, sequenced in a study of response to subunit inactivated influenza vaccine. TCRdb reanalysed the RT-PCR reads using MiXCR and keeps one entry per CDR3 protein. The top ten clones hold approximately 14% of a sample with fewer than 700,000 distinct CDR3 sequences, 10% to 15% of them seen once. The sample in question was PBMCs from blood, obtained 40 to 50 days after vaccination. The source is a man in his fifties who received an inactivated influenza vaccine.

This clonotype has ten or more counts. The rearrangement links TRBV3-1 to TRBJ2-5; tentative D call: TRBD1 (6 bases). The CDR3 length is 13 residues. CDR1 and CDR2 (germline): LGHDT, YNNKEL (reference sequence). V was cut by 4 bases and J by 6 bases, with 12 bases left in between. CDR3 sequence (DNA): TGTGCCAGCAGCCCACAGGGTCTACAGACCCAGTACTTC. Translating gives CASSPQGLQTQYF.

This clonotype has more than one count but fewer than ten. The rearrangement links TRBV20-1 to TRBJ1-1; tentatively, D is TRBD1 (6 bases). The V end was cut by 6 bases, the J end by 0 bases, with 14 bases between. The CDR3 spans 14 residues. The germline gives CDR1 DFQATT, CDR2 SNEGSKA (reference sequence). The CDR3 reads CSAIKGQLNTEAFF. The CDR3 DNA follows: TGCAGTGCAATTAAAGGACAGTTGAACACTGAAGCTTTCTTT.

CDR3 amino acids: CASSLRDGSSSYNEQFF. CDR3 nucleotides: TGTGCCAGCAGCCTAAGGGATGGGTCAAGCTCCTACAATGAGCAGTTCTTC. The rearrangement joins TRBV3-1 to TRBJ2-1; D not resolved. V was cut by 4 bases and J by 0 bases, with 16 bases left in between. The CDR3 is made up of 17 amino acids. Germline-derived CDR1 and CDR2 are LGHDT and YNNKEL (reference sequence).

The chain links TRBV10-3 to TRBJ2-2, with unresolved D. The CDR3 is 11 residues long. V dropped 8 bases and J dropped 7 bases, with 8 bases sitting between them. Germline lookup yields CDR1 ENHRY and CDR2 SYGVKD. CDR3 protein: CAIEYGGELFF. CDR3 nucleotides: TGTGCCATCGAATATGGCGGGGAGCTGTTTTTT.

This clonotype was recorded many times. The rearrangement links TRBV7-2 to TRBJ2-5; 8 bases agree with TRBD2. The germline V gene encodes CDR1 SGHTA and CDR2 FQGNSA. The CDR3 is 16 amino acids. V dropped 2 bases and J dropped 1; count of bases not matched to a gene: 6. CDR3 in DNA: TGTGCCAGCAGCTTATCCTCCAGCGGGGGCCAAGAGACCCAGTACTTC. Translating it yields CASSLSSSGGQETQYF.